Listed below are T cell receptor beta chains from one sample, sequenced in a study of response to subunit inactivated influenza vaccine. TCRdb reanalysed the RT-PCR reads using MiXCR and keeps one entry per CDR3 protein. The repertoire holds about 700,000 distinct CDR3 sequences, 14% seen once, with approximately 7.6% in the top ten. The sample was PBMCs from blood, taken 14 to 15 days before vaccination. The receptors shown here come from a man aged 50-59 years who received an inactivated influenza vaccine. Each CDR3 is given with its conserved first and last residue. The D gene is left open where the match is weak. Not all rows give a size; the values are once, few, many and, for expanded clones, a class.

TRBJ2-7 TRBV12-3/TRBV12-4 . . CASSFGWAGGEQYF TGTGCCAGCAGTTTTGGTTGGGCAGGCGGGGAGCAGTACTTC
TRBJ1-5 TRBV20-1 . TRBD1 CSAKGAGRQPQHF TGCAGTGCTAAGGGGGCCGGCAGGCAGCCCCAGCATTTT
TRBJ1-6 TRBV6-5 many . CASSYTRGAYNSPLHF TGTGCCAGCAGTTACACCAGGGGCGCCTATAATTCACCCCTCCACTTT
TRBJ2-7 TRBV28 . . CASSFSWNEQYF TGTGCCAGCAGTTTCAGTTGGAACGAGCAGTACTTC
TRBJ2-7 TRBV28 many . CASSGKNFHYEQYF TGTGCCAGCAGTGGGAAAAATTTCCACTACGAGCAGTACTTC
TRBJ2-7 TRBV30 . . CASTLRGRTSYEQYF TGTGCCTCGACCCTCCGGGGGAGAACCTCCTACGAGCAGTACTTC
TRBJ2-7 TRBV13 . . CASSLFRKTHYEQYF TGTGCCAGCAGCTTATTTCGGAAAACCCACTACGAGCAGTACTTC
TRBJ2-7 TRBV29-1 . TRBD2 CSGGTSGYEQYF TGCAGCGGCGGGACTAGCGGTTACGAGCAGTACTTC
TRBJ2-7 TRBV9 few TRBD2 CASSVASGSSSYEQYF TGTGCCAGCAGCGTGGCTAGCGGGTCAAGCTCCTACGAGCAGTACTTC
TRBJ2-5 TRBV20-1 . . CSARGTSEETQYF TGCAGTGCTAGAGGAACCTCAGAAGAGACCCAGTACTTC
TRBJ1-2 TRBV10-3 few . CAISVGGYSGYTF TGTGCCATCAGTGTCGGAGGGTATAGTGGCTACACCTTC
TRBJ1-5 TRBV2 . TRBD1 CASSGTGRDQPQHF TGTGCCAGCAGTGGGACAGGGCGAGATCAGCCCCAGCATTTT
TRBJ2-7 TRBV7-2 . TRBD2 CASSLERGGLGLEQYF TGTGCCAGCAGCTTGGAGCGGGGGGGCCTCGGCCTCGAGCAGTACTTC
TRBJ2-5 TRBV20-1 . TRBD2 CSARDLQRGAAETQYF TGCAGTGCTAGAGATTTACAGCGGGGGGCCGCAGAGACCCAGTACTTC
TRBJ1-4 TRBV20-1 . TRBD1 CSARPGQGAPGDNEKLFF TGCAGTGCTAGACCGGGACAGGGAGCGCCAGGGGACAATGAAAAACTGTTTTTT
TRBJ1-1 TRBV11-1 many . CASSLSAVNTEAFF TGTGCCAGCAGCTTATCGGCGGTAAACACTGAAGCTTTCTTT
TRBJ1-1 TRBV6-2/TRBV6-3 few . CASSQGWNTEAFF TGTGCCAGCAGCCAGGGCTGGAACACTGAAGCTTTCTTT
TRBJ2-5 TRBV21-1 many . CASSKLNQETQYF TGTGCCAGCAGCAAGCTTAACCAAGAGACCCAGTACTTC
TRBJ2-3 TRBV6-1 . . CASRQGLWDTQYF TGTGCCAGCAGACAGGGTTTATGGGATACGCAGTATTTT
TRBJ2-2 TRBV7-8 few TRBD2 CASAGRLARFTGELFF TGTGCCAGCGCCGGAAGACTAGCGCGATTCACCGGGGAGCTGTTTTTT
TRBJ2-3 TRBV6-2/TRBV6-3 many TRBD2 CASSYHLAEAPPYTQYF TGTGCCAGCAGTTACCACCTAGCGGAGGCCCCACCCTATACGCAGTATTTT
TRBJ2-1 TRBV10-3 . . CAISLRGIYNEQFF TGTGCCATCAGTTTGAGGGGGATCTACAATGAGCAGTTCTTC
TRBJ2-1 TRBV9 few TRBD1 CASSAPRDSEGGESYNEQFF TGTGCCAGCAGCGCGCCCCGGGACAGCGAAGGAGGAGAGTCCTACAATGAGCAGTTCTTC
TRBJ1-1 TRBV29-1 . . CSGGPDRNTEAFF TGCAGCGGAGGACCCGATAGGAACACTGAAGCTTTCTTT
TRBJ1-1 TRBV14 many TRBD1 CASSQPQGAWTEAFF TGTGCCAGCAGCCAGCCTCAGGGGGCGTGGACTGAAGCTTTCTTT
TRBJ2-5 TRBV7-9 . . CASSLDGGRGRETQYF TGTGCCAGCAGCTTAGACGGGGGCCGGGGACGAGAGACCCAGTACTTC
TRBJ1-5 TRBV4-1 . TRBD1 CASSPDRGQTSNQPQHF TGCGCCAGCAGCCCGGACAGGGGGCAAACAAGCAATCAGCCCCAGCATTTT
TRBJ2-7 TRBV9 few . CASSPRYGINEQYF TGTGCCAGCAGCCCACGGTACGGGATCAACGAGCAGTACTTC
TRBJ1-6 TRBV10-2 few TRBD1 CASRAGGDNSPLHF TGCGCCAGCAGGGCAGGGGGAGATAATTCACCCCTCCACTTT